This is a list of T cell receptor beta chains from one sample in a study of shared clonotypes between healthy human individuals. Clones were sequenced by immunoSEQ multiplex PCR, and TCRdb holds only the in-frame ones, with some missing. This table has 2,500,000 or so clones, about nine tenths appearing once. The sample consisted of naive CD4+ T cells from PBMCs. These TCRs come from a man younger than 30 in good health. Some clones in this sample may be carry-over from other donors' samples. Each CDR3 is given with its conserved first and last residue. The D gene is left open where the match is weak.

V	length	D	J	CDR3
TRBV5-6	15	TRBD1	TRBJ1-2	CASSLYGQGDYGYTF
TRBV7-2	13	-	TRBJ1-1	CASSFDPDTEAFF
TRBV28	14	TRBD1	TRBJ1-5	CASSPRTGGQPQHF
TRBV9	15	TRBD2	TRBJ2-7	CASSVEGLAGEEQYF
TRBV11-2	15	TRBD1	TRBJ2-2	CASSLGQENTGELFF
TRBV6-5	14	-	TRBJ1-2	CASSKRTEDYGYTF
TRBV5-1	15	TRBD2	TRBJ2-7	CASSLAGTNSYEQYF
TRBV5-4	14	-	TRBJ2-7	CASSFVGADYEQYF
TRBV2	14	-	TRBJ2-7	CASRAEVSSYEQYF
TRBV6-5	16	-	TRBJ2-7	CASSYSRTGLIYEQYF
TRBV2	16	TRBD2	TRBJ2-3	CASSLRLAARTDTQYF
TRBV9	13	-	TRBJ2-5	CASSRGRLGAQYF
TRBV2	15	TRBD1	TRBJ1-2	CASSAGQGTNYGYTF
TRBV2	16	-	TRBJ1-1	CASSLLGSRTNTEAFF
TRBV5-4	13	TRBD1	TRBJ1-1	CASSLIQGTEAFF
TRBV18	14	TRBD1	TRBJ1-4	CASSPGTGAEKLFF
TRBV5-1	15	-	TRBJ1-2	CASSSNYGAGSGYTF
TRBV5-1	18	TRBD2	TRBJ2-1	CASSLGDIAGMSYNEQFF
TRBV28	16	TRBD1	TRBJ2-3	CASSPGGGQGIDTQYF
TRBV9	13	-	TRBJ2-2	CASSGERSGELFF
TRBV10-3	16	-	TRBJ1-5	CAISESRGAQDQPQHF